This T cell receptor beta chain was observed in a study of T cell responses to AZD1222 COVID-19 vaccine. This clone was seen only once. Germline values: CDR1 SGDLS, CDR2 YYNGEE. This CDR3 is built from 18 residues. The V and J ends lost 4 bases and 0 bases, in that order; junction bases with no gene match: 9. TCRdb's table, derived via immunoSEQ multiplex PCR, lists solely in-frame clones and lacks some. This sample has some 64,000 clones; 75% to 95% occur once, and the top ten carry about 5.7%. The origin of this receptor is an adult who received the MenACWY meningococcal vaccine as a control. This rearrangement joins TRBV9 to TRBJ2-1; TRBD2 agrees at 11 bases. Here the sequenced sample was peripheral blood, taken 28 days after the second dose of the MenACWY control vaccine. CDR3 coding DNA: TGTGCCAGCAGCCCCTCCGGGACTAGCGGAAGCTCCTACAATGAGCAGTTCTTC. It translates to CASSPSGTSGSSYNEQFF.